The entry below gives a single T cell receptor (beta chain) sequence along with its context. This table comes from immunoSEQ multiplex PCR, and its TCRdb copy is limited to in-frame clones, with some not included. The sample lists fewer than 80,000 clones, less than 90% seen once, with about 9.6% in the top ten. The data originate from a study of blood T cell repertoires in COVID-19. Trimming took 2 bases from V and 3 from J; bases not matched to a gene: 9. This CDR3 has 16 amino acids. Germline CDR1 is LGHDT and CDR2 is YNNKEL (reference sequence). This TCR was recovered from a human donor in a cohort sampled during active COVID-19. Input material: peripheral blood. The chain carries TRBV3-1 (or the pseudogene TRBV3-2) and TRBJ2-5, with 7 positions matching TRBD2. For the CDR3, the DNA is TGTGCCAGCAGCCAAAATGCCGGGACTACCAAAGAGACCCAGTACTTC. This sequence encodes CASSQNAGTTKETQYF.